This T cell receptor (beta chain) comes out of a study of CD8 T cells in Susac syndrome. Reverse transcription used about 0.45 to 1 ug RNA and random hexamers. The authors amplified TCR beta CDR3 across 54 Vbeta and 13 Jbeta using immunoSEQ multiplex PCR. One entry per CDR3 protein, called by TCRdb with MiXCR from the immunoSEQ multiplex PCR reads. This table holds 200,000 to 250,000 distinct CDR3 sequences, 94% found once. Points on this clonotype: Its cognate antigen is unknown.

Sequencing of TCR beta was undertaken in CD8+ and CD4+ T cells derived from blood. The patients with Susac syndrome were individuals who fulfilled the recently defined diagnostic criteria for disease that was either definite or probable. The germline CDR1 and CDR2 sequences are DFQATT and SNEGSKA (reference sequence). The CDR3 runs 13 residues. Trimming took off 4 bases at V and 0 bases at J, with 7 bases between the two ends. Findings of the study overall: Expansion of clones was not seen in the CD4+ T cell repertoires of Susac syndrome.

Sequencing was performed on CD4+ T cells from PBMCs. This TCR was recovered from a human donor with Susac syndrome. The chain combines TRBV20-1 with TRBJ1-5; D unclear. Written as DNA, the CDR3 is TGCAGTGCTAACGGGGATAGCAATCAGCCCCAGCATTTT. Its translation: CSANGDSNQPQHF.